A few counts support the clone carrying this T cell receptor (beta chain). The data derive from a study of beta chain features in type 1 diabetes. About the study: Comparable age, gender and cell yields were observed in patients relative to healthy donors.

The germline V and J ends were trimmed by 4 bases and 1 base, with 16 bases remaining between them. In germline, CDR1 is LGHNA, CDR2 YSLEER. The CDR3 is made up of 16 amino acids. Blood was collected once per donor into heparin, averaging about 0.12 L. Naive, central memory, regulatory and stem cell-like memory cells within the CD4+ compartment were sorted using CD45RO/CCR7/CD25/CD127/CD95/CD27. Expressed TCRB transcripts were sequenced, since all the RNA that had been isolated was reverse transcribed. Clones were read by immunoSEQ multiplex PCR, and TCRdb kept only the in-frame ones, dropping some. This table has fewer than 200,000 clones, roughly 8.1% appearing once.

V is TRBV4-3 and J is TRBJ1-1; a weak D match, TRBD1 (5 bases). The receptor comes from a man younger than 35 in good health. The specimen sequenced was central memory CD4+ T cells from blood. The CDR3 DNA sequence: TGCGCCAGCAGCCGGTCCGGGGGGAGGGGGAACACTGAAGCTTTCTTT. It translates to CASSRSGGRGNTEAFF.